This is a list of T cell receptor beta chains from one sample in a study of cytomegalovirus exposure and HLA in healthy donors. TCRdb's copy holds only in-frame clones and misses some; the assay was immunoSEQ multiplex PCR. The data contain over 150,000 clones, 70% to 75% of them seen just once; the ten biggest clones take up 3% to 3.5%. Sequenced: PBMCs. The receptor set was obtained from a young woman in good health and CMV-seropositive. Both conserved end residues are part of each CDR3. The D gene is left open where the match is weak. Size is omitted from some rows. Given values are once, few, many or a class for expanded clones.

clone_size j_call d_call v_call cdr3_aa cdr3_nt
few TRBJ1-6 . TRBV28 CAAFGAKGVSGYNSPLHF TGTGCCGCCTTCGGCGCCAAGGGGGTGTCGGGGTATAATTCACCCCTCCACTTT
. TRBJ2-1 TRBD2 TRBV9 CASSPRLAGDYNEQFF TGTGCCAGCAGCCCCCGACTAGCGGGGGACTACAATGAGCAGTTCTTC
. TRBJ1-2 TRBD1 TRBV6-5 CASSYSGQNYGYTF TGTGCCAGCAGTTACTCGGGACAGAACTATGGCTACACCTTC
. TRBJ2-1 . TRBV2 CASSDRSDWGRDNEQFF TGTGCCAGCAGCGATAGATCCGACTGGGGGCGGGACAATGAGCAGTTCTTC
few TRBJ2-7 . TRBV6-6 CASPRAGHRGPYEQYF TGTGCCAGCCCAAGGGCGGGGCACAGGGGTCCCTACGAGCAGTACTTC
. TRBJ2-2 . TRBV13 CASSPIGNGELFF TGTGCCAGCAGCCCCATCGGTAATGGGGAGCTGTTTTTT
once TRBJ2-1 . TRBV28 CASSFKAGRRDNEQFF TGTGCCAGCAGTTTCAAAGCGGGCCGTCGCGACAATGAGCAGTTCTTC
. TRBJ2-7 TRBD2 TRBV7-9 CASSTGTSGYEQYF TGTGCCAGCAGTACCGGGACTAGCGGCTACGAGCAGTACTTC
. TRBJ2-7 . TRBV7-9 CSSSLMGDEQYF TGTTCCAGCAGCTTAATGGGCGACGAGCAGTACTTC
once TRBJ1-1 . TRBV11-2 CASRPAGAKRIEAFF TGTGCCAGCAGACCGGCAGGGGCCAAGCGAATTGAAGCTTTCTTT
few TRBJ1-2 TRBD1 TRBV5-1 CASSSGTGIFDYGYTF TGCGCCAGCAGCTCCGGGACAGGGATTTTCGACTATGGCTACACCTTC
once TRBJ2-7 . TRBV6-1 CASNKIIDSYEQYF TGTGCCAGCAACAAGATAATCGACTCCTACGAGCAGTACTTC
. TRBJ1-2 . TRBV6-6 CASSFETGSYTF TGTGCCAGCAGTTTCGAAACAGGGAGCTACACCTTC
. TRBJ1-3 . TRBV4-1 CASSEEQGSGNTIYF TGCGCCAGCAGCGAAGAGCAGGGGTCTGGAAACACCATATATTTT
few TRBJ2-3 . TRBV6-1 CASSTLDTQYF TGTGCCAGCAGTACTTTGGATACGCAGTATTTT
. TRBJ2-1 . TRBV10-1 CASSGSYRYNEQFF TGCGCCAGCAGCGGGTCTTACAGGTACAATGAGCAGTTCTTC
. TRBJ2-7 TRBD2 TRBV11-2 CASSPSAGEPYEQYF TGTGCCAGCAGCCCCTCCGCGGGAGAACCCTACGAGCAGTACTTC
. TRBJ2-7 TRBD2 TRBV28 CASKTSGRNPEQYF TGTGCCAGCAAGACTAGCGGGAGAAATCCCGAGCAGTACTTC
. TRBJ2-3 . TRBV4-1 CASSQGDSGSTDTQYF TGCGCCAGCAGCCAAGGAGATTCCGGGAGCACAGATACGCAGTATTTT
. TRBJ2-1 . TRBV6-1 CASSGFPSGEVGYEQFF TGTGCCAGCAGTGGATTCCCATCCGGGGAAGTGGGCTATGAGCAGTTCTTC
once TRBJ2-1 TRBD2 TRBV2 CASSDLVTSGYNEQFF TGTGCCAGCAGTGATCTAGTGACTAGCGGGTACAATGAGCAGTTCTTC
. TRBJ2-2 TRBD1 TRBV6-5 CASGSGTGGTGELFF TGTGCCAGCGGATCCGGGACAGGGGGAACCGGGGAGCTGTTTTTT
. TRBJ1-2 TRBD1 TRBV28 CASSPPRGTGVRGYTF TGTGCCAGCAGTCCCCCGCGTGGGACAGGGGTTCGCGGCTACACCTTC
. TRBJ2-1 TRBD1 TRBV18 CASSPMTGGKYNEQFF TGTGCCAGCTCACCAATGACAGGGGGCAAGTACAATGAGCAGTTCTTC
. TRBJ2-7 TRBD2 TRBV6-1 CASSGGTSGYEQYF TGTGCCAGCAGTGGGGGGACTAGCGGGTACGAGCAGTACTTC
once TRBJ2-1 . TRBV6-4 CASNYSSRLRYEQFF TGTGCCAGCAATTACTCTAGCCGGCTAAGGTATGAGCAGTTCTTC
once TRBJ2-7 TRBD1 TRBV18 CASSPTPTGIHEQYF TGTGCCAGCTCACCAACCCCGACAGGGATTCACGAGCAGTACTTC
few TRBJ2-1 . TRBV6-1 CASSDGGSVNEQFF TGTGCCAGCAGTGACGGGGGATCGGTAAATGAGCAGTTCTTC
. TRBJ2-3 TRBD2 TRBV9 CASSVELASGSVVPQYF TGTGCCAGCAGCGTAGAGTTGGCGAGCGGGAGTGTGGTTCCGCAGTATTTT
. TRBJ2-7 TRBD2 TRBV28 CASSRLGTTPSYEQYF TGTGCCAGCAGTAGACTCGGGACTACCCCGTCCTACGAGCAGTACTTC
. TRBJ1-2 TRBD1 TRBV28 CASGTADPSYYGYTF TGTGCCAGCGGGACAGCCGATCCTTCTTACTATGGCTACACCTTC
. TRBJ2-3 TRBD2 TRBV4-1 CASSPVLAGEGGDTQYF TGCGCCAGCAGCCCGGTACTAGCGGGAGAGGGAGGCGATACGCAGTATTTT
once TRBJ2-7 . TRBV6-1 CASSELRSGTYEQYF TGTGCCAGCAGTGAATTGCGCTCAGGTACCTACGAGCAGTACTTC
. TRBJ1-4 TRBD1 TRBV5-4 CASSVGDRGINEKLFF TGTGCCAGCAGTGTAGGGGACAGGGGAATTAATGAAAAACTGTTTTTT
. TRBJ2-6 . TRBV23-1 CASGRGGSKHSGANVLTF TGCGCCAGCGGAAGGGGAGGCAGTAAACACTCTGGGGCCAACGTCCTGACTTTC
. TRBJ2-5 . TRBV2 CASRTKTQYF TGTGCCAGCCGCACTAAGACCCAGTACTTC
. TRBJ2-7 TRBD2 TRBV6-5 CASSWIAGEGYEQYF TGTGCCAGCAGTTGGATAGCGGGAGAGGGCTACGAGCAGTACTTC
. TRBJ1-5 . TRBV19 CASSIDGGTSNQPQHF TGTGCCAGTAGTATAGATGGGGGGACTAGCAATCAGCCCCAGCATTTT